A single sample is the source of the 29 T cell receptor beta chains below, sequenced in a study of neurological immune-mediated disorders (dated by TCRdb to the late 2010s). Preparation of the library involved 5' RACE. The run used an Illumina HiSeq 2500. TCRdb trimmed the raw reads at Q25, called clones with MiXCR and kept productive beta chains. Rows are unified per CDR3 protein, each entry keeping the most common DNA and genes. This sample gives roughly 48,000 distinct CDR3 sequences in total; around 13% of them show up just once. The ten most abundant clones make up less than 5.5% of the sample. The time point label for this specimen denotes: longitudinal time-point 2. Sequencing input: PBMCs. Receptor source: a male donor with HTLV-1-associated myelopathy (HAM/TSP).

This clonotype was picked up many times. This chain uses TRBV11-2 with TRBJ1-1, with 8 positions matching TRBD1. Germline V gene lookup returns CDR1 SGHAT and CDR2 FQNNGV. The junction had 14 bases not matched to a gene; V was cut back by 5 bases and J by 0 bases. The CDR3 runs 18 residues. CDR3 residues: CASSGAGRGQFMNTEAFF. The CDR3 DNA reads TGTGCCAGCAGCGGGGCGGGCAGGGGGCAATTCATGAACACTGAAGCTTTCTTT.

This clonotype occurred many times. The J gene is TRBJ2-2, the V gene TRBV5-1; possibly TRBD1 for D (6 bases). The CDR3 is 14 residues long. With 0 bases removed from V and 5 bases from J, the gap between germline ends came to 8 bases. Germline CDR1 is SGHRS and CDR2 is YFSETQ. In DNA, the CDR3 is TGCGCCAGCAGCTTGGGACAGGTGACCGGGGAGCTGTTTTTT. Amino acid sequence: CASSLGQVTGELFF. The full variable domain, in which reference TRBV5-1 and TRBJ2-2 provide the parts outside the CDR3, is KAGVTQTPRYLIKTRGQQVTLSCSPISGHRSVSWYQQTPGQGLQFLFEYFSETQRNKGNFPGRFSGRQFSNSRSEMNVSTLELGDSALYLCASSLGQVTGELFFGEGSRLTVL.

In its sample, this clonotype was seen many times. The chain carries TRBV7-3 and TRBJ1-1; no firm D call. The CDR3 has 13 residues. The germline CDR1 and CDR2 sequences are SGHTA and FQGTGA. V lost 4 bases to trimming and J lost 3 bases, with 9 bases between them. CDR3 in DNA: TGTGCCAGCAGCTCCCTATGGGACACTGAAGCTTTCTTT. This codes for CASSSLWDTEAFF.

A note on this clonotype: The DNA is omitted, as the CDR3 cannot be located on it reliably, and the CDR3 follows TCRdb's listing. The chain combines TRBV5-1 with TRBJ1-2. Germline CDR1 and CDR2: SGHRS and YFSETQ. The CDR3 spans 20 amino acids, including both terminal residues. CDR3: CASSFYICTLPVGGDYGYTF.

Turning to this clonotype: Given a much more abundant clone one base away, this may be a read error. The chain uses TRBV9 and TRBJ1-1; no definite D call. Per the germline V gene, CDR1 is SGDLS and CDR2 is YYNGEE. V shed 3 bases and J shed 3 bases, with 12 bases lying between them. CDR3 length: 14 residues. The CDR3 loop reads CASSAVPGDTEAFF. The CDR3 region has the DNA TGTGCCAGCAGCGCAGTTCCAGGAGACACTGAAGCTTTCTTT.

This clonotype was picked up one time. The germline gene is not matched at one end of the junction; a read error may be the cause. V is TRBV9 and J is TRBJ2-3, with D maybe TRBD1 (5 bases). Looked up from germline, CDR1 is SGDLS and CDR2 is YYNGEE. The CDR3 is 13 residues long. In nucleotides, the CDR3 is TGTGCCAGTAAGATAGGAAGCACAGGTACGCAGTATTTT. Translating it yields CASKIGSTGTQYF. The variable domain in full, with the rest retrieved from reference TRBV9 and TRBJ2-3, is DSGVTQTPKHLITATGQRVTLRCSPRSGDLSVYWYQQSLDQGLQFLIQYYNGEERAKGNILERFSAQQFPDLHSELNLSSLELGDSALYFCASKIGSTGTQYFGPGTRLTVL.

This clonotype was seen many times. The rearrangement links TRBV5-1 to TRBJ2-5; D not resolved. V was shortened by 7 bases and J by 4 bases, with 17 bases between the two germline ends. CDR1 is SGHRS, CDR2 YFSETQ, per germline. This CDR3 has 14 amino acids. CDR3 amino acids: CASWSGRHPETQYF. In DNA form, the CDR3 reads TGCGCCAGCTGGTCCGGCAGGCACCCAGAGACCCAGTACTTC.

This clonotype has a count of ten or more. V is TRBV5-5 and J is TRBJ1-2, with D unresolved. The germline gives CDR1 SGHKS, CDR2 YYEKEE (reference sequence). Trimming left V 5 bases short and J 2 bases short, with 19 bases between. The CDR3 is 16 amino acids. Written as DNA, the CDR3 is TGTGCCAGCAGGAATGGTCGCCAGGCGGGGAACTATGGCTACACCTTC. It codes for CASRNGRQAGNYGYTF.

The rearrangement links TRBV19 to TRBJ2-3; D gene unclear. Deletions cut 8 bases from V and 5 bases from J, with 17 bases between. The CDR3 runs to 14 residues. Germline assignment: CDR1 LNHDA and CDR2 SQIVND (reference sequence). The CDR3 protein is CASGRRARQDTQYF. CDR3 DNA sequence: TGTGCCAGTGGACGAAGGGCTAGGCAAGATACGCAGTATTTT.

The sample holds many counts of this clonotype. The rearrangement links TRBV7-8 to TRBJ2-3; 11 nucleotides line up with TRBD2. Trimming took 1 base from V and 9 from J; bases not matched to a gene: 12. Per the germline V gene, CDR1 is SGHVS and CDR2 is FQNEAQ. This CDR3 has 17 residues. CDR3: CASSLGVAGGLKYTQYF. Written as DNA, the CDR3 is TGTGCCAGCAGCTTAGGCGTAGCGGGGGGGCTAAAGTACACGCAGTATTTT. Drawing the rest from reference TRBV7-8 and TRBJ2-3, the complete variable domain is GAGVSQSPRYKVAKRGQDVALRCDPISGHVSLFWYQQALGQGPEFLTYFQNEAQLDKSGLPSDRFFAERPEGSVSTLKIQRTQQEDSAVYLCASSLGVAGGLKYTQYFGPGTRLTVL.

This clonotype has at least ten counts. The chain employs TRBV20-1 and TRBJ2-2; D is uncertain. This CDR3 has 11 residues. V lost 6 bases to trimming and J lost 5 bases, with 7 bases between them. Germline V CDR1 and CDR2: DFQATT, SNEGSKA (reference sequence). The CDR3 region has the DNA TGCAGTGCCCGGGCGACCGGGGAGCTGTTTTTT. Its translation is CSARATGELFF.

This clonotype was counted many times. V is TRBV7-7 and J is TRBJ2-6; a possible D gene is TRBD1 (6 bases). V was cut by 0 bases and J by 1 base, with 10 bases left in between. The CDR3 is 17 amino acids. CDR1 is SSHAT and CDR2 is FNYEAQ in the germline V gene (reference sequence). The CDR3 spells CASSLAGHTSGANVLTF. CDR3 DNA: TGTGCCAGCAGCTTAGCGGGACACACTTCTGGGGCCAACGTCCTGACTTTC.

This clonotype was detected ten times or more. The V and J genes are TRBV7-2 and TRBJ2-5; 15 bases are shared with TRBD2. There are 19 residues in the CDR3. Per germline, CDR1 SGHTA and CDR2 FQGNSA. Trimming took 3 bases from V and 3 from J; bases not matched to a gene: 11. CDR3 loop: CASSLMGLAGGRLEETQYF. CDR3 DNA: TGTGCCAGCAGCTTGATGGGACTAGCGGGGGGAAGGCTCGAAGAGACCCAGTACTTC. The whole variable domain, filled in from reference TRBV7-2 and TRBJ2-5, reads GAGVSQSPSNKVTEKGKDVELRCDPISGHTALYWYRQSLGQGLEFLIYFQGNSAPDKSGLPSDRFSAERTGGSVSTLTIQRTQQEDSAVYLCASSLMGLAGGRLEETQYFGPGTRLLVL.

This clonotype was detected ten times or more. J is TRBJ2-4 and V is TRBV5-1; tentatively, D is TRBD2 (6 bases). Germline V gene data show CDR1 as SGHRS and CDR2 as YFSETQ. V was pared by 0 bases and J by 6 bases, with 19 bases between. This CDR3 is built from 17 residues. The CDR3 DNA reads TGCGCCAGCAGCTTGGTACCTCCCGGGACTGCATCAAACATTCAGTACTTC. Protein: CASSLVPPGTASNIQYF.

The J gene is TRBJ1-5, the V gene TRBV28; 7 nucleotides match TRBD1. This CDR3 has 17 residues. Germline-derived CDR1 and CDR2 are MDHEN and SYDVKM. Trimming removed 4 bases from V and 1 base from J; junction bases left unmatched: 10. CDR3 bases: TGTGCCAGCAGTTCAGACTACAGGGGAATCAGCAATCAGCCCCAGCATTTT. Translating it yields CASSSDYRGISNQPQHF.

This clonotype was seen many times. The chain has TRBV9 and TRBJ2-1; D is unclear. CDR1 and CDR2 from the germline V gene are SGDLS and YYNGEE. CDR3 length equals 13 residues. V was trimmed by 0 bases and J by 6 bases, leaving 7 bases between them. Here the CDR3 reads CASSVGSSNEQFF. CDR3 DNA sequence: TGTGCCAGCAGCGTAGGGAGCTCCAATGAGCAGTTCTTC.

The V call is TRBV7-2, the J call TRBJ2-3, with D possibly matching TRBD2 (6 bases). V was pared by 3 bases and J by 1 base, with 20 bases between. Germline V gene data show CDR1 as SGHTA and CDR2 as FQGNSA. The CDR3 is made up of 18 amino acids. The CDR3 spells CASSFDYRGRSCTDTQYF. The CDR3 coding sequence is TGTGCCAGCAGCTTTGACTATCGGGGGAGGTCATGCACAGATACGCAGTATTTT. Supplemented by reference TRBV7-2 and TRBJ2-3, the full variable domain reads GAGVSQSPSNKVTEKGKDVELRCDPISGHTALYWYRQSLGQGLEFLIYFQGNSAPDKSGLPSDRFSAERTGGSVSTLTIQRTQQEDSAVYLCASSFDYRGRSCTDTQYFGPGTRLTVL.

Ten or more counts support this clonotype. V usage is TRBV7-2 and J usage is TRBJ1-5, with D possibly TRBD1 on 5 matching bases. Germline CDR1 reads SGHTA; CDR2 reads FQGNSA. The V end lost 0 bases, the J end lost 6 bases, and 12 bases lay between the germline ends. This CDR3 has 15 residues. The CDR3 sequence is CASSLASQGFQPQHF. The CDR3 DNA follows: TGTGCCAGCAGCTTAGCGAGTCAGGGTTTTCAGCCCCAGCATTTT.

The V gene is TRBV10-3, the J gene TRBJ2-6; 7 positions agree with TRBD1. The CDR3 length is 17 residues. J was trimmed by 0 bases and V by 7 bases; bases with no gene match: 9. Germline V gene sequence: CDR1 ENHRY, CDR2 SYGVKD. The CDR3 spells CAINRRGQSSGANVLTF. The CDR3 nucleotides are TGTGCCATCAACCGTCGGGGACAGAGCTCTGGGGCCAACGTCCTGACTTTC.

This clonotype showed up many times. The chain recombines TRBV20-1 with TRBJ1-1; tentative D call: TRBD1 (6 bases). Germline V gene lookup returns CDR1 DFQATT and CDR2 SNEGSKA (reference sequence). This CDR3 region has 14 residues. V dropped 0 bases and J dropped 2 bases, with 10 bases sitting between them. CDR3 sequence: CSARDPGTNTEAFF. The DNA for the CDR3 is TGCAGTGCTAGAGATCCAGGGACAAACACTGAAGCTTTCTTT.

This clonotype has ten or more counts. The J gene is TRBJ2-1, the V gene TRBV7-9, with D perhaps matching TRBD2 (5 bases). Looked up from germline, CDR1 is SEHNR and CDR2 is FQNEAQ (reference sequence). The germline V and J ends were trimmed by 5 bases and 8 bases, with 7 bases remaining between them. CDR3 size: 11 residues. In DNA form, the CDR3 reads TGTGCCAGCAGCCGGGATGATGAGCAGTTCTTC. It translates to CASSRDDEQFF.

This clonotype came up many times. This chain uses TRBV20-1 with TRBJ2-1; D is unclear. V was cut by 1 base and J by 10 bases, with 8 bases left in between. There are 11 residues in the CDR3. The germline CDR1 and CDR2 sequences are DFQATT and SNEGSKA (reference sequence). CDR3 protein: CSARVTYEQFF. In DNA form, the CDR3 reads TGCAGTGCTAGAGTAACCTACGAGCAGTTCTTC.

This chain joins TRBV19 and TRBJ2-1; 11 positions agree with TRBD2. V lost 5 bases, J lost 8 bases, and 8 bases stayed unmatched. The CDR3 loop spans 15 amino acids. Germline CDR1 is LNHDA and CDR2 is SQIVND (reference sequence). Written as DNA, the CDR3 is TGTGCCAGTAGTCACAGACTAGCGGGGAAGGATGAGCAGTTCTTC. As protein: CASSHRLAGKDEQFF.

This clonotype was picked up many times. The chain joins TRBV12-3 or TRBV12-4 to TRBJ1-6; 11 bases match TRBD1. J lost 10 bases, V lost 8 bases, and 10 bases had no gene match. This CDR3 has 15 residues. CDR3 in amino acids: CASWDRGSAGSPLHF. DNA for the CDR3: TGTGCCAGCTGGGACAGGGGGAGCGCGGGGTCACCCCTCCACTTT.

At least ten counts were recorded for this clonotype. The CDR3 region has the DNA TGCGCCAGCAGCCAGGCGGGGGGCTCCGAGCAGTACTTC. It encodes CASSQAGGSEQYF. V and J are TRBV5-1 and TRBJ2-7, with 8 bases that match TRBD2. The CDR3 loop spans 13 amino acids. J was trimmed by 6 bases and V by 4 bases; bases with no gene match: 6. Germline V gene lookup returns CDR1 SGHRS and CDR2 YFSETQ. Supplemented by reference TRBV5-1 and TRBJ2-7, the full variable domain reads KAGVTQTPRYLIKTRGQQVTLSCSPISGHRSVSWYQQTPGQGLQFLFEYFSETQRNKGNFPGRFSGRQFSNSRSEMNVSTLELGDSALYLCASSQAGGSEQYFGPGTRLTVT.

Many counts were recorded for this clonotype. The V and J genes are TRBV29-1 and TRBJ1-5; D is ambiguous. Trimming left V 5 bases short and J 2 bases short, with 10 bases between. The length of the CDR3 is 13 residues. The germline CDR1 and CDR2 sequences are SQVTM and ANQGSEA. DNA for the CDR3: TGCAGCGTTCTGGCAGGTCGCAATCAGCCCCAGCATTTT. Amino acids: CSVLAGRNQPQHF.

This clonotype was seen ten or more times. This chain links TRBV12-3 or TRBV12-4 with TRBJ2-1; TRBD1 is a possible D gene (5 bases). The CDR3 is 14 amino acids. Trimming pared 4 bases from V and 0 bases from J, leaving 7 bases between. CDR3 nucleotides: TGTGCCAGCAGTTCAGGGTTCTCCTACAATGAGCAGTTCTTC. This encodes CASSSGFSYNEQFF.

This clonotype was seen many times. This chain's CDR3 is CASSHEGPLGYEQYF. CDR3 coding DNA: TGTGCCAGCAGCCACGAGGGTCCACTAGGCTACGAGCAGTACTTC. The chain has TRBV7-2 and TRBJ2-7; possibly TRBD2 for D (5 bases). The CDR3 extends over 15 amino acids. The V end lost 5 bases, the J end lost 3 bases, and 17 bases lay between the germline ends. CDR1 SGHTA and CDR2 FQGNSA come from the germline V gene.

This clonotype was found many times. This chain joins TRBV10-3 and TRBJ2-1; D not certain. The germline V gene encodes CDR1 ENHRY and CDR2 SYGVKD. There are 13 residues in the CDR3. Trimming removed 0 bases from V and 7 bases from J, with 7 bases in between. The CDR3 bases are TGTGCCATCAGTGAGTCGGATAGGAATGAGCAGTTCTTC. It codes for CAISESDRNEQFF.